This TCR beta chain stems from a study of blood T cells in healthy people across ages. The second PCR ran about 6 to 11 cycles with a sample-barcoded 5' primer and J-beta primers. Each CDR3 protein gets one entry after TCRdb re-called the 5' RACE reads with MiXCR. This table holds about 380,000 distinct CDR3 sequences, about 55% found once. This clonotype was obtained from a man aged 60 to 75 in good health. Sequencing used blood.

CDR3 DNA sequence: TGTGCCAGCAACTCGAACAGGGCCTACTACAATGAGCAGTACTTC. Protein: CASNSNRAYYNEQYF. The chain employs TRBV12-3 or TRBV12-4 and TRBJ2-7, with D possibly TRBD1 on 6 matching bases. This CDR3 contains 15 residues. The V end was cut by 7 bases, the J end by 7 bases, with 23 bases between.